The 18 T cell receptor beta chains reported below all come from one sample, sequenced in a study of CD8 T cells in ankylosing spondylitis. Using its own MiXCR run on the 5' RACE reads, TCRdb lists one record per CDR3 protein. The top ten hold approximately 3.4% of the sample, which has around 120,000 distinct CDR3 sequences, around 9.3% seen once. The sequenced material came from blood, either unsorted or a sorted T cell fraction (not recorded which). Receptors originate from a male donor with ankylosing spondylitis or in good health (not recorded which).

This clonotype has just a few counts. In DNA form, the CDR3 reads TGCAGTGCTAGAGATCGAGTTAGCGTCTACGAGCAGTACTTC. Residues: CSARDRVSVYEQYF. The V gene is TRBV20-1, the J gene TRBJ2-7; D is possibly TRBD2 (5 bases). Deletions cut 0 bases from V and 3 bases from J, with 12 bases between. CDR3 length: 14 amino acids. Germline lookup yields CDR1 DFQATT and CDR2 SNEGSKA (reference sequence).

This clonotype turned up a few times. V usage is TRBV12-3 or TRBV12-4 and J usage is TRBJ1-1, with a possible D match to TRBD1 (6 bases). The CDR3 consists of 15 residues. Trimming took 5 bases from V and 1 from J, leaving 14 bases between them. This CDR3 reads CASSIDRTRNTEAFF. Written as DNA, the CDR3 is TGTGCCAGCAGTATTGACAGGACCAGGAACACTGAAGCTTTCTTT.

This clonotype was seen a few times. CDR3 in amino acids: CSAQGGTDTQYF. In nucleotides, the CDR3 is TGCAGCGCTCAGGGGGGCACAGATACGCAGTATTTT. This rearrangement joins TRBV29-1 to TRBJ2-3; TRBD1 agrees at 7 bases. The J segment lost 1 base and the V segment lost 7 bases, leaving 2 bases of the junction unmatched. This CDR3 is 12 amino acids long. Germline CDR1 is SQVTM and CDR2 is ANQGSEA.

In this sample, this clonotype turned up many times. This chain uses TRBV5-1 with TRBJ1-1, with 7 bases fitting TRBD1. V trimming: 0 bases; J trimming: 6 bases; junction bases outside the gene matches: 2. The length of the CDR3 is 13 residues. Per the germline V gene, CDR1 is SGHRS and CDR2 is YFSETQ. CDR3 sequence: CASSLGQGAEAFF. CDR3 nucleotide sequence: TGCGCCAGCAGCTTGGGGCAGGGGGCTGAAGCTTTCTTT.

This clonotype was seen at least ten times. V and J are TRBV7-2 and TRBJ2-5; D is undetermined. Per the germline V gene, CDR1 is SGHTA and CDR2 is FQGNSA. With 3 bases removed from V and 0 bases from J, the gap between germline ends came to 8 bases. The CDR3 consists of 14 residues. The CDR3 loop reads CASSFSGNQETQYF. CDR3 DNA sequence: TGTGCCAGCAGCTTTTCCGGAAACCAAGAGACCCAGTACTTC.

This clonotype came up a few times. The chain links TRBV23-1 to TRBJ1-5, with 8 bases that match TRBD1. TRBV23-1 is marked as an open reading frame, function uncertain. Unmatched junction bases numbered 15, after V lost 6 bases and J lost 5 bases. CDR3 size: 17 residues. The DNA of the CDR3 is TGCGCCAGCAGCACACGACTATGGGACAGGAGTTATCAGCCCCAGCATTTT. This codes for CASSTRLWDRSYQPQHF.

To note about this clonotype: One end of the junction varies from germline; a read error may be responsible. CDR3 residues: CACSQDAVGYNEQFF. The CDR3 bases are TGTGCCTGCAGCCAAGACGCCGTTGGCTACAATGAGCAGTTCTTC. V usage is TRBV3-1 and J usage is TRBJ2-1; D not resolved. CDR1 is LGHDT and CDR2 is YNNKEL in the germline V gene (reference sequence). There are 15 residues in the CDR3.

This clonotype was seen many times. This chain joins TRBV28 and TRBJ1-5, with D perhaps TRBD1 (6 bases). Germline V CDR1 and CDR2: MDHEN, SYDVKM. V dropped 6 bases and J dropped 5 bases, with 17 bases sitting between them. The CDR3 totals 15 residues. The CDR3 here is CASSPTSGVDQPQHF. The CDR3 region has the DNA TGTGCCAGCAGCCCCACTTCAGGGGTCGATCAGCCCCAGCATTTT. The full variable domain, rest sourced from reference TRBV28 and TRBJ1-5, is DVKVTQSSRYLVKRTGEKVFLECVQDMDHENMFWYRQDPGLGLRLIYFSYDVKMKEKGDIPEGYSVSREKKERFSLILESASTNQTSMYLCASSPTSGVDQPQHFGDGTRLSIL.

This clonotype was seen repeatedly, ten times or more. The CDR3 DNA reads as TGTGCCAGCTTTGGACAGGCTACCTACGAGCAGTACTTC. This sequence encodes CASFGQATYEQYF. The rearrangement joins TRBV6-2 or TRBV6-3 to TRBJ2-7; 7 nucleotides match TRBD1. Germline V gene lookup returns CDR1 MNHEY and CDR2 SVGEGT. The CDR3 has 13 residues. Trimming took 8 bases from V and 2 from J; bases not matched to a gene: 6.

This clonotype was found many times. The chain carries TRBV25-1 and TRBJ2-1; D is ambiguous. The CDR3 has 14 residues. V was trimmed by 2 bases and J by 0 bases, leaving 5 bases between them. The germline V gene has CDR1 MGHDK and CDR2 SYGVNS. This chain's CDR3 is CASSEDTSYNEQFF. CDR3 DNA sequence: TGTGCCAGCAGTGAAGACACCTCCTACAATGAGCAGTTCTTC.

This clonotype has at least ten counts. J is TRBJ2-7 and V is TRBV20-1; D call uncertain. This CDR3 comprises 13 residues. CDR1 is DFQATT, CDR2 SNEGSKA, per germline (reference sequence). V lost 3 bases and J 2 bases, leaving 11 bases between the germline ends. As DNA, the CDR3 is TGCAGTGCTAGGTATCCGGGCCCCTACGAGCAGTACTTC. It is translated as CSARYPGPYEQYF.

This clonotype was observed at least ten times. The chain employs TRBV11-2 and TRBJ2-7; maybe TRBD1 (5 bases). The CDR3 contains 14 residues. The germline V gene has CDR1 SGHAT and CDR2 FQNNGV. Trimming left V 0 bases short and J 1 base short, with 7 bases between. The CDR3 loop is CASSLEGPSYEQYF. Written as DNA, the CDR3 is TGTGCCAGCAGCTTAGAGGGGCCGTCCTACGAGCAGTACTTC.

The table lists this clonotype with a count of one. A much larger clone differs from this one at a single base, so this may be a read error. CDR3 sequence reads: CASSLVGRVTESFF. In nucleotides, the CDR3 is TGTGCCAGCAGCTTAGTCGGCAGGGTAACTGAATCTTTCTTT. The rearrangement links TRBV7-2 to TRBJ1-1; maybe TRBD1 (5 bases). The CDR3 spans 14 residues. The V gene's germline CDR1 is SGHTA and CDR2 FQGNSA.

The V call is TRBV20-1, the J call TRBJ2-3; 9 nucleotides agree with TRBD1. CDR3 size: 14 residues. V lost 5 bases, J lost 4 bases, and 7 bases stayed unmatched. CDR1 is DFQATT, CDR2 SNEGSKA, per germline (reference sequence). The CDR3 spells CSAPGTGRPDTQYF. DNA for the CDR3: TGCAGTGCTCCCGGGACAGGGAGGCCAGATACGCAGTATTTT.

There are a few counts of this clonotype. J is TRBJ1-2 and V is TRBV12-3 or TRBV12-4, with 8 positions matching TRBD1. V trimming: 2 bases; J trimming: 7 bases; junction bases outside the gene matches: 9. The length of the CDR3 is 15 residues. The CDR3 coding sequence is TGTGCCAGCAGTTTATCTGGCAGGGGGCGTTCTGGCTACACCTTC. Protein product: CASSLSGRGRSGYTF.

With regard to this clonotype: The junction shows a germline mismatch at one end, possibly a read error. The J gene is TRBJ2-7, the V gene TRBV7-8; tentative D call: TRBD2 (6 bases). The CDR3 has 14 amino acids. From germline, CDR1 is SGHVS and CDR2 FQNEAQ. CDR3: CAISPGLTPDEQYF. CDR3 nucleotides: TGTGCCATCAGCCCTGGACTAACCCCCGACGAGCAGTACTTC.

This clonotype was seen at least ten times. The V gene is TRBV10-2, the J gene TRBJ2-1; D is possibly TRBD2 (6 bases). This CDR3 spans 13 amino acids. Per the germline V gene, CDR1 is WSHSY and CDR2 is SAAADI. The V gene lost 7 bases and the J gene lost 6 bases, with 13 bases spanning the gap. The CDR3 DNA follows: TGCGCCAGCAAACTACTAGCAAGCAATGAGCAGTTCTTC. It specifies CASKLLASNEQFF.

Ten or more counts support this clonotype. The CDR3 nucleotides read TGTGCCAGCAGCGTAGGTTTCGGGGTCGTGGGCTACACCTTC. Amino acid sequence: CASSVGFGVVGYTF. This chain uses TRBV9 with TRBJ1-2; D is unresolved. The germline gives CDR1 SGDLS, CDR2 YYNGEE. The CDR3 consists of 14 residues. V lost 0 bases, J lost 8 bases, and 14 bases lay in between.